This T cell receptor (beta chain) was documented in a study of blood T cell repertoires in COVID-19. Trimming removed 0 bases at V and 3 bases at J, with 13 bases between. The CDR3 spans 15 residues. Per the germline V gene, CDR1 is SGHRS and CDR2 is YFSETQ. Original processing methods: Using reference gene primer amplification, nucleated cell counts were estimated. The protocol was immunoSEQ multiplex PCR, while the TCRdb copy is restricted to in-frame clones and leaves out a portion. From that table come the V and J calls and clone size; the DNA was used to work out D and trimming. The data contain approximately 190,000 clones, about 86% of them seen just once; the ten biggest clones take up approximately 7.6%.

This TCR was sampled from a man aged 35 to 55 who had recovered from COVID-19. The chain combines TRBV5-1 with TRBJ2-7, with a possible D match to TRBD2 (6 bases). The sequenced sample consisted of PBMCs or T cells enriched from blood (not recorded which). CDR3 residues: CASSLGARGDYEQYF. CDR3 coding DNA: TGCGCCAGCAGCTTGGGGGCCCGCGGGGACTACGAGCAGTACTTC.